This entry lists 13 T cell receptor beta chains sequenced from one sample in a study of CD8+ T cells in alopecia areata. The sequencing template was cDNA reverse transcribed from extracted RNA. The table came from immunoSEQ multiplex PCR; TCRdb's copy has only in-frame clones and leaves some out. The sample shows about 110,000 clones, approximately 50% of them seen only once. Sequenced sample: NKG2D-low CD8+ T cells sorted from blood. These receptor sequences come from a human donor with alopecia areata.

This chain joins TRBV9 and TRBJ2-3, with a weak D call TRBD2 (6 bases). This CDR3 contains 16 residues. Germline CDR1 and CDR2: SGDLS and YYNGEE. Trimming left V 4 bases short and J 1 base short, with 16 bases between. CDR3 region: CASSPTRESGTDTQYF. The CDR3, as DNA: TGTGCCAGCAGCCCGACCCGGGAGTCAGGCACAGATACGCAGTATTTT. Complete variable domain (other parts from reference TRBV9 and TRBJ2-3): DSGVTQTPKHLITATGQRVTLRCSPRSGDLSVYWYQQSLDQGLQFLIQYYNGEERAKGNILERFSAQQFPDLHSELNLSSLELGDSALYFCASSPTRESGTDTQYFGPGTRLTVL.

The sample holds a few counts of this clone. This sequence joins TRBV6-1 and TRBJ2-7, with 9 nucleotides matching TRBD1. There are 15 residues in the CDR3. The germline CDR1 and CDR2 sequences are MNHNS and SASEGT. J was trimmed by 4 bases and V by 5 bases; bases with no gene match: 9. The CDR3 region is CASSWTGEAVYEQYF. CDR3 coding DNA: TGTGCCAGCAGTTGGACAGGGGAGGCTGTATACGAGCAGTACTTC.

The chain uses TRBV30 and TRBJ1-5; 7 bases fit TRBD1. The CDR3 runs 15 residues. With V trimmed by 2 bases and J by 2 bases, 6 bases remained unmatched. Germline-derived CDR1 and CDR2 are GTSNPN and SVGIG (reference sequence). CDR3 in DNA: TGTGCCTGGAGTCCCACAGGGGTGGGCAATCAGCCCCAGCATTTT. Translating it yields CAWSPTGVGNQPQHF.

The chain carries TRBV25-1 and TRBJ2-7; tentative D call: TRBD1 (6 bases). The length of the CDR3 is 15 residues. The V end lost 3 bases, the J end lost 4 bases, and 16 bases lay between the germline ends. Germline-derived CDR1 and CDR2 are MGHDK and SYGVNS. The CDR3 DNA reads as TGTGCCAGCAGTGATCCGACAGGTGGGCGTTACGAGCAGTACTTC. Translating it yields CASSDPTGGRYEQYF.

This clone was found a few times. This chain links TRBV6-5 with TRBJ2-7, with D uncertain. This CDR3 has 13 amino acids. V was cut by 2 bases and J by 2 bases, with 7 bases left in between. Germline V gene data show CDR1 as MNHEY and CDR2 as SVGAGI. This CDR3 reads CASSYGLTYEQYF. CDR3 nucleotide sequence: TGTGCCAGCAGTTACGGGCTAACCTACGAGCAGTACTTC.

The rearrangement uses TRBV30 and TRBJ2-7; TRBD1 agrees at 7 bases. CDR1 GTSNPN and CDR2 SVGIG come from the germline V gene (reference sequence). Trimming took 2 bases from V and 5 from J; bases not matched to a gene: 6. This CDR3 region has 13 residues. Here the CDR3 DNA reads TGTGCCTGGAGTACAGGTCAGGGGGACGAGCAGTACTTC. As protein: CAWSTGQGDEQYF.

The chain employs TRBV28 and TRBJ2-7; D gene unclear. Germline V gives CDR1 MDHEN, CDR2 SYDVKM. V shed 5 bases and J shed 5 bases, with 19 bases lying between them. The CDR3 extends over 15 amino acids. In DNA form, the CDR3 reads TGTGCCAGCAGTCTGGACCTTCTGCCAAAGGACGAGCAGTACTTC. It codes for CASSLDLLPKDEQYF.

This rearrangement joins TRBV5-1 to TRBJ2-5, with no clear D. The V gene lost 4 bases and the J gene lost 1 base, with 2 bases spanning the gap. This CDR3 comprises 11 residues. In germline, CDR1 is SGHRS, CDR2 YFSETQ. The CDR3 reads CASSAQETQYF. The CDR3 DNA is TGCGCCAGCAGCGCCCAAGAGACCCAGTACTTC.

V gene TRBV7-9 combines with J gene TRBJ2-7; possibly TRBD2 for D (5 bases). CDR1 and CDR2 from the germline V gene are SEHNR and FQNEAQ (reference sequence). The CDR3 runs to 16 residues. Trimming left V 1 base short and J 0 bases short, with 13 bases between. The CDR3 DNA is TGTGCCAGCAGCTTAGGTCGGGGAAAATCCTCCTACGAGCAGTACTTC. Translated, it gives CASSLGRGKSSYEQYF.

This clone was seen only once. The chain has TRBV13 and TRBJ2-7; weak D call: TRBD1 (6 bases). Germline lookup yields CDR1 PRHDT and CDR2 FYEKMQ (reference sequence). The CDR3 is 16 residues long. The ends were cut back, 0 bases at V and 3 bases at J, with 15 bases in the middle. The CDR3 coding sequence is TGTGCCAGCAGCTTAGGCCGGTCAGGGGCTATCTACGAGCAGTACTTC. Protein: CASSLGRSGAIYEQYF.

The chain joins TRBV6-1 to TRBJ1-4; D unresolved. The V end lost 1 base, the J end lost 0 bases, and 6 bases lay between the germline ends. This CDR3 contains 15 residues. Germline-derived CDR1 and CDR2 are MNHNS and SASEGT. CDR3 sequence: CASSEGYATNEKLFF. CDR3 coding DNA: TGTGCCAGCAGTGAAGGGTACGCAACTAATGAAAAACTGTTTTTT.

This clone occurred many times. J is TRBJ2-3 and V is TRBV13; TRBD2 aligns across 9 bases. CDR1 is PRHDT and CDR2 is FYEKMQ in the germline V gene (reference sequence). The V segment lost 4 bases and the J segment 6 bases; nucleotides outside the gene matches: 5. The CDR3 extends over 14 amino acids. The CDR3: CASSSGLAGDTQYF. CDR3 in DNA: TGTGCCAGCAGCTCGGGACTAGCAGGCGATACGCAGTATTTT.

The chain has TRBV13 and TRBJ2-7, with D possibly TRBD2 on 5 matching bases. Germline CDR1 reads PRHDT; CDR2 reads FYEKMQ (reference sequence). Trimming shortened V by 5 bases and J by 4 bases, and 9 bases separated the two germline ends. The CDR3 loop spans 12 amino acids. In DNA, the CDR3 is TGTGCCAGCAGCCCAGGCGGGTACGAGCAGTACTTC. Amino acid sequence: CASSPGGYEQYF. Full variable domain (remainder filled in from reference TRBV13 and TRBJ2-7): AAGVIQSPRHLIKEKRETATLKCYPIPRHDTVYWYQQGPGQDPQFLISFYEKMQSDKGSIPDRFSAQQFSDYHSELNMSSLELGDSALYFCASSPGGYEQYFGPGTRLTVT.